Following are 9 T cell receptor beta chains from one sample sequenced in a study of regulatory T cells in long-lasting Graves disease. Time point denoted: newly diagnosed GD, antithyroid drugs for less than 3 months. The TCR library used RNA extracted from PBMCs. Arm-PCR of CDR3 regions and iRepertoire HTBI primers were used to build TCR beta libraries. TCRdb independently ran MiXCR on the multiplex PCR reads; one entry per CDR3 protein. The table records over 400,000 distinct CDR3 sequences, 14% of them present only once. A further study also used this sample, focusing on T cells in Graves' hyperthyroidism and ophthalmopathy.

The sample consisted of peripheral blood mononuclear cells (PBMCs), taken at new diagnosis, from a patient treated with antithyroid drugs. The source is a woman aged 45-59 years with Graves disease.

The rearrangement uses TRBV4-1 and TRBJ1-2; TRBD1 might be the D (6 bases). V shed 0 bases and J shed 0 bases, with 11 bases lying between them. Germline V gene data show CDR1 as MGHRA and CDR2 as YSYEKL. The CDR3 sequence is 16 residues long. The CDR3 sequence is CASSQDSGTPNYGYTF. DNA for the CDR3: TGCGCCAGCAGCCAAGATTCCGGGACACCTAACTATGGCTACACCTTC.

V usage is TRBV10-3 and J usage is TRBJ2-1; TRBD2 is a possible D gene (6 bases). This CDR3 is 13 amino acids long. V gave up 7 bases and J gave up 2 bases, with 9 bases separating them. Germline V gives CDR1 ENHRY, CDR2 SYGVKD. The CDR3, as DNA: TGTGCCATCACGGCGGGAACCTACAATGAGCAGTTCTTC. Amino acid sequence: CAITAGTYNEQFF.

Note on this clonotype: This clone may be a read error of a much larger clone one base away. The chain is built from TRBV5-1 and TRBJ2-7; 7 nucleotides match TRBD1. Per germline, CDR1 SGHRS and CDR2 YFSETQ. The CDR3 spans 15 residues. The CDR3 DNA reads TGCGCCAGCAGCCAAACAGGGGACGACTCCTGCGAGCAGTACTTC. Its translation is CASSQTGDDSCEQYF.

A remark on this clonotype: Germline and junction disagree at one end, which may indicate a read error. The chain carries TRBV5-1 and TRBJ2-3; 10 nucleotides match TRBD2. This CDR3 spans 17 amino acids. Germline V gene lookup returns CDR1 SGHRS and CDR2 YFSETQ. The CDR3 region has the DNA TGTGCCAGCAGCTCCCTGGCGCTAGCGGGAGCGGGAGATACGCAGTATTTT. This encodes CASSSLALAGAGDTQYF.

This clonotype was seen a few times. The chain is built from TRBV10-3 and TRBJ2-6; tentative D call: TRBD1 (5 bases). The CDR3 consists of 20 residues. The germline V gene has CDR1 ENHRY and CDR2 SYGVKD. V dropped 2 bases and J dropped 0 bases, with 20 bases sitting between them. CDR3: CAISEPAGIQGNSGANVLTF. The CDR3 bases are TGTGCCATCAGTGAGCCCGCCGGCATTCAGGGCAACTCTGGGGCCAACGTCCTGACTTTC.

J is TRBJ2-1 and V is TRBV18; 16 positions agree with TRBD2. Per germline, CDR1 KGHSH and CDR2 LQKENI. The V segment lost 5 bases and the J segment 9 bases; nucleotides outside the gene matches: 13. The CDR3 is made up of 18 amino acids. CDR3 residues: CASSSSGTSGRAGGEQFF. As DNA, the CDR3 is TGTGCCAGCTCATCATCCGGGACTAGCGGGAGGGCCGGGGGTGAGCAGTTCTTC.

The chain combines TRBV28 with TRBJ1-1; TRBD1 is a possible D gene (5 bases). Trimming took 6 bases from V and 0 from J, leaving 14 bases between them. The germline CDR1 and CDR2 sequences are MDHEN and SYDVKM. This CDR3 has 15 residues. For the CDR3, the DNA is TGTGCCAGCAGCACCCCCGACAGTATGAACACTGAAGCTTTCTTT. This encodes CASSTPDSMNTEAFF.

This clonotype was counted many times. The chain combines TRBV12-3 or TRBV12-4 with TRBJ2-7; TRBD2 matches 10 bases. With 4 bases clipped from V and 5 bases from J, the junction kept 5 bases outside the gene matches. The CDR3 covers 14 residues. The CDR3 DNA reads as TGTGCCAGCAGTTGGCCTAGCGGGAGTCACGAGCAGTACTTC. As protein: CASSWPSGSHEQYF.

This clonotype was found many times. The chain employs TRBV28 and TRBJ2-7; D remains unclear. Per the germline V gene, CDR1 is MDHEN and CDR2 is SYDVKM. This CDR3 has 12 amino acids. With 10 bases removed from V and 3 bases from J, the gap between germline ends came to 13 bases. The CDR3 loop is CAIRSQGYEQYF. In DNA form, the CDR3 reads TGTGCCATCAGATCACAAGGCTACGAGCAGTACTTC. Full variable domain (missing parts from reference TRBV28 and TRBJ2-7): DVKVTQSSRYLVKRTGEKVFLECVQDMDHENMFWYRQDPGLGLRLIYFSYDVKMKEKGDIPEGYSVSREKKERFSLILESASTNQTSMYLCAIRSQGYEQYFGPGTRLTVT.